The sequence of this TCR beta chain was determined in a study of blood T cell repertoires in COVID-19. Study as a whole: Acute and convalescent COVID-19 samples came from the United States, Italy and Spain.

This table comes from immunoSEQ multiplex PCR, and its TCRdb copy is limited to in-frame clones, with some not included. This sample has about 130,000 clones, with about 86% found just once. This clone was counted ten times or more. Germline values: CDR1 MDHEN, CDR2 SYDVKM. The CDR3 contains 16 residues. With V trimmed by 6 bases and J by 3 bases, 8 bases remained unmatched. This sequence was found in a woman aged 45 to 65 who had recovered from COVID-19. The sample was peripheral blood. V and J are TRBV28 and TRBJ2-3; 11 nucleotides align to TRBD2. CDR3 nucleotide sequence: TGTGCCAGCAGGCCCATGGGACTAGCGGAAACAGATACGCAGTATTTT. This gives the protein CASRPMGLAETDTQYF.